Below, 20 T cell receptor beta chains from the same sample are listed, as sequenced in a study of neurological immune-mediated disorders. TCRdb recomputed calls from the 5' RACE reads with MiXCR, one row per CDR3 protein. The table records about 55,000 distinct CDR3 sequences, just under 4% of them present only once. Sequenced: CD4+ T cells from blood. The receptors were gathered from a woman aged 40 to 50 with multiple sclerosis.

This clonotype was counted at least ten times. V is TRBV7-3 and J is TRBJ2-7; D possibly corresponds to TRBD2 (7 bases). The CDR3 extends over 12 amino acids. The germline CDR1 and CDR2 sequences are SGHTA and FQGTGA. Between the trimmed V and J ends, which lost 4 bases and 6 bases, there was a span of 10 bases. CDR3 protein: CASSSRGGEQYF. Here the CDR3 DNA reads TGTGCCAGCAGCTCTAGGGGGGGCGAGCAGTACTTC.

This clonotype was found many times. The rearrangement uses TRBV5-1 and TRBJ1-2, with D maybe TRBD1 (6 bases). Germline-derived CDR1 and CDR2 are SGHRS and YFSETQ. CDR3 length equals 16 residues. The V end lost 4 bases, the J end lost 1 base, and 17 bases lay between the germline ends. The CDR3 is CASSPGASRLNYGYTF. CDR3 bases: TGCGCCAGCAGCCCGGGGGCAAGCAGGCTTAACTATGGCTACACCTTC.

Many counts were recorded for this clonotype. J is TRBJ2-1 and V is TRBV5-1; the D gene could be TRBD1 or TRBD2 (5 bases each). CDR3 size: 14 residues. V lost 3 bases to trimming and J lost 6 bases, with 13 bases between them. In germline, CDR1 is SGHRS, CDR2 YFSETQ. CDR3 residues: CASSWETEFNEQFF. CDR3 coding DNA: TGCGCCAGCAGCTGGGAGACAGAGTTCAATGAGCAGTTCTTC.

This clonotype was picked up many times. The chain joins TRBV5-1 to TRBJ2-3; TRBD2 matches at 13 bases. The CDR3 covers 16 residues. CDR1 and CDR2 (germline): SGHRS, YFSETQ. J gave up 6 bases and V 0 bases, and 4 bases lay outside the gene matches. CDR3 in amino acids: CASSLALAGGPDTQYF. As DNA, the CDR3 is TGCGCCAGCAGCTTGGCACTAGCGGGGGGGCCGGATACGCAGTATTTT.

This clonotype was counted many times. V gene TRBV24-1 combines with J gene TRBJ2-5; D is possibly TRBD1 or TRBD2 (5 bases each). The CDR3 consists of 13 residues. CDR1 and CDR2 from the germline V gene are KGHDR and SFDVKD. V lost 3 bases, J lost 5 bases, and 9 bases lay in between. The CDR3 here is CATSDRGVETQYF. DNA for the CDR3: TGTGCCACCAGTGATAGAGGGGTGGAGACCCAGTACTTC.

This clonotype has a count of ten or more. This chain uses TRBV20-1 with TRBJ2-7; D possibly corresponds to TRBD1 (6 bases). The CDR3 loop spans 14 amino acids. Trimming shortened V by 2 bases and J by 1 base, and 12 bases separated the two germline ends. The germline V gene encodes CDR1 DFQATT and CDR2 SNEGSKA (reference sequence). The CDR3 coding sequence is TGCAGTGCTAGAACCAGGGGCGGGTCCTACGAGCAGTACTTC. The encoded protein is CSARTRGGSYEQYF.

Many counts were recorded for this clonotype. CDR3 sequence (DNA): TGTGCCATCAGTGAGTCGGGGACTAGCGGGGGAGGAGAGCAGTTCTTC. Protein sequence: CAISESGTSGGGEQFF. The chain carries TRBV10-3 and TRBJ2-1; 14 bases match TRBD2. The CDR3 has 16 amino acids. Losses at the gene ends were 0 bases for V and 10 bases for J; bases not matched to a gene: 5. CDR1 is ENHRY, CDR2 SYGVKD, per germline.

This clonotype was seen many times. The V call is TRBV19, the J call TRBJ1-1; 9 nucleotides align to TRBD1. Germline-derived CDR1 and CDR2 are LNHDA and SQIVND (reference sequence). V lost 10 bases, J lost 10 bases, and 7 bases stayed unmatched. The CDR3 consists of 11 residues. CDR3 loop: CATRETGGAFF. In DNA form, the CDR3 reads TGTGCCACCAGGGAGACAGGGGGAGCTTTCTTT.

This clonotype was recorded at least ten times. The chain's CDR3 is CASSFRDSYNSPLHF. The CDR3 coding sequence is TGTGCCAGCAGTTTCCGGGACAGCTATAATTCACCCCTCCACTTT. The rearrangement joins TRBV9 to TRBJ1-6; 7 bases match TRBD1. The CDR3 sequence is 15 residues long. Germline values: CDR1 SGDLS, CDR2 YYNGEE. The J segment lost 3 bases and the V segment lost 5 bases, leaving 5 bases of the junction unmatched.

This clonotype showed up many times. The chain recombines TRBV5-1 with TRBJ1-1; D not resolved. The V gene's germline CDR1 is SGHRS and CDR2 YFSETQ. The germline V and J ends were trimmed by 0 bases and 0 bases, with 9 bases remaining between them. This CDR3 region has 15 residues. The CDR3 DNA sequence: TGCGCCAGCAGCTTGGTTGGTCCTTTGAACACTGAAGCTTTCTTT. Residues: CASSLVGPLNTEAFF.

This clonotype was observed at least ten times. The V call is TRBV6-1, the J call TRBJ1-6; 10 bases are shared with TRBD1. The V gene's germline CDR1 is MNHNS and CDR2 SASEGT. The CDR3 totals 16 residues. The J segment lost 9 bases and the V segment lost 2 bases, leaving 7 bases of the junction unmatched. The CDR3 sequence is CASSERPGTGASPLHF. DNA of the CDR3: TGTGCCAGCAGTGAAAGACCCGGGACAGGGGCTTCACCCCTCCACTTT.

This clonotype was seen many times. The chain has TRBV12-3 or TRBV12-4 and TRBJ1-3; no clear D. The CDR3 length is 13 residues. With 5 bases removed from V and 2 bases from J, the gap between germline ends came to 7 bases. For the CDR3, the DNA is TGTGCCAGCAGTCCGAACGCTGGAAACACCATATATTTT. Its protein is CASSPNAGNTIYF.

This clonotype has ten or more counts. CDR3 sequence reads: CASSRGDPREETQYF. The CDR3, as DNA: TGTGCCAGCAGCCGGGGGGACCCGAGAGAAGAGACCCAGTACTTC. The genes are TRBV6-5 and TRBJ2-5; 7 bases map to TRBD2. J was trimmed by 3 bases and V by 6 bases; bases with no gene match: 10. CDR1 is MNHEY, CDR2 SVGAGI, per germline. This CDR3 has 15 residues.

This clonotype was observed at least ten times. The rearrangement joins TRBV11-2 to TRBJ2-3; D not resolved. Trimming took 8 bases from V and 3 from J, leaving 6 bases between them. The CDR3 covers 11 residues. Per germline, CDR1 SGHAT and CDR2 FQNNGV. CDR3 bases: TGTGCCAGCGGACGAACAGATACGCAGTATTTT. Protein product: CASGRTDTQYF.

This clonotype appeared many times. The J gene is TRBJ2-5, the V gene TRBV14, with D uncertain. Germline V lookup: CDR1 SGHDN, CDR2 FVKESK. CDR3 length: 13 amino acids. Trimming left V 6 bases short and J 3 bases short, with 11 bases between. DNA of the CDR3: TGTGCCAGCAGTGAATACCAGGAAGAGACCCAGTACTTC. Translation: CASSEYQEETQYF.

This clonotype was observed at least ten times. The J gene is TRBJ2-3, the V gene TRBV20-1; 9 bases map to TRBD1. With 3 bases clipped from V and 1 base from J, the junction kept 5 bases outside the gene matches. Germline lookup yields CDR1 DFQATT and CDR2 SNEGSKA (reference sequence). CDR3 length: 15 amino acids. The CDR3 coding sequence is TGCAGTGCTAGTGGGGACAGGGTTCGCACAGATACGCAGTATTTT. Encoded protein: CSASGDRVRTDTQYF.

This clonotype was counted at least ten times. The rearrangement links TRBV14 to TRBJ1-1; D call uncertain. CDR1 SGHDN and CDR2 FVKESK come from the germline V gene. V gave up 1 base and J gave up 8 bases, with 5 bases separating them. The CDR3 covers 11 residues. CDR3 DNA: TGTGCCAGCAGCCAAGCTGGCGAAGCTTTCTTT. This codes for CASSQAGEAFF.

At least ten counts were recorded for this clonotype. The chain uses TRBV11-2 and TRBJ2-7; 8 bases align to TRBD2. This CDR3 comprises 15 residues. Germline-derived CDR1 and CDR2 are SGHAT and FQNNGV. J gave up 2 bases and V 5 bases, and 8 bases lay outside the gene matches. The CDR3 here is CASSTSSGGTYEQYF. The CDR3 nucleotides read TGTGCCAGCAGCACGAGCAGCGGGGGAACCTACGAGCAGTACTTC.

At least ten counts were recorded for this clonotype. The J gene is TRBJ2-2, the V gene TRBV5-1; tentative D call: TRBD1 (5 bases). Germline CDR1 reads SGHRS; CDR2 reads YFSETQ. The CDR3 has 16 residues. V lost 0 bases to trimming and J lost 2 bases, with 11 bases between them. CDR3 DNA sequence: TGCGCCAGCAGCTTGGCCACAGGTGGAAACACCGGGGAGCTGTTTTTT. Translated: CASSLATGGNTGELFF. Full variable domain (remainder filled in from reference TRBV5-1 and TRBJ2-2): KAGVTQTPRYLIKTRGQQVTLSCSPISGHRSVSWYQQTPGQGLQFLFEYFSETQRNKGNFPGRFSGRQFSNSRSEMNVSTLELGDSALYLCASSLATGGNTGELFFGEGSRLTVL.

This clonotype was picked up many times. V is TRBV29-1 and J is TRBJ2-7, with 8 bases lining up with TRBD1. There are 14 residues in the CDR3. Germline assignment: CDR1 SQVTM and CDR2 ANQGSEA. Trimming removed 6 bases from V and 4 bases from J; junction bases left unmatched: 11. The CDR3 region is CSVSEDRAKYEQYF. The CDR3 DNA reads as TGCAGCGTATCAGAGGACAGGGCTAAATACGAGCAGTACTTC.